This entry is about one T cell receptor beta chain. The antigen remains undetermined. Profiles of TCR beta VDJ and CDR3 were generated from a genomic DNA template. TCRdb redid the calling of the reads with MiXCR, one entry per CDR3 protein. The sample holds 150,000 or so distinct CDR3 sequences, 48% seen once. By flow cytometry, patients selected for sequencing had shown an expansion of CD8+CD57+ cells. In all patients, the disease was severe acquired aplastic anemia. Patient blood was sampled before any therapy had been received. The data originate from a study of CD8+CD57+ T cells in acquired aplastic anemia. Study summary: Sorting CD4+ and CD8+ cells gave DNA averaging approximately 3 ug.

Study results and caveats: Overlap between patients and controls comprised 25 to 30 CD8+ CDR3 sequences.

The CDR3 is made up of 17 amino acids. V was shortened by 4 bases and J by 4 bases, with 20 bases between the two germline ends. The germline gives CDR1 MNHEY, CDR2 SVGEGT. The chain joins TRBV6-2 or TRBV6-3 to TRBJ2-1, with D possibly being TRBD2 (6 bases). The sequencing input was sorted CD4+, CD8+, or CD8+CD57+ T cells (not recorded which) from PBMCs. The origin of this receptor is a human donor with aplastic anemia. The CDR3, as DNA: TGTGCCAGCAGTTCCACATTCCGGGAGATGGGGTACAATGAGCAGTTCTTC. It specifies CASSSTFREMGYNEQFF.